This entry concerns a single TCR beta chain. Its antigen is undetermined. The record originates from a study of identical twins. One entry per CDR3 protein results from TCRdb running MiXCR on the 5' RACE reads. In the table there are 520,000 or so distinct CDR3 sequences, approximately 22% of which are singletons. CDR1 is SGHAT, CDR2 FQNNGV, per germline. This CDR3 region has 15 residues. V shed 5 bases, J shed 7 bases, and the junction held 12 bases outside the gene matches. Overall study results and limits: Out-of-frame TCR alpha sharing observed in monozygotic twins exceeded model estimates.

The data were also submitted as part of a second study, on T cells expressing NK-cell markers.

The TCR comes from a woman under 30 in good health. V usage is TRBV11-2 and J usage is TRBJ2-7, with TRBD1 matching over 9 bases. The sample consisted of CD4+ T cells sorted from blood. CDR3 protein: CASSPAGTGWWEQYF. The CDR3 DNA follows: TGTGCCAGCAGCCCCGCCGGGACAGGGTGGTGGGAGCAGTACTTC.